This record concerns one TCR beta chain sequence. PCR primers comprised 60 Vbeta and 13 Jbeta primers. Only in-frame clones appear in the TCRdb table, and some are missing; sequencing was by immunoSEQ multiplex PCR. Here the sample spans 180,000 or so clones, 80% to 90% being singletons. V was shortened by 4 bases and J by 7 bases, with 8 bases between the two germline ends. The CDR3 sequence is 12 residues long. CDR1 is SGHTA, CDR2 FQGNSA, per germline. The sample is drawn from a study of cytomegalovirus exposure and HLA in healthy donors. This chain uses TRBV7-2 with TRBJ1-5, with TRBD1 as a possible D gene (5 bases). The specimen sequenced was PBMCs. The TCR originated in a man younger than 35 in good health and CMV-seropositive. The CDR3 protein is CASSSGFQPQHF. The CDR3 bases are TGTGCCAGCAGCTCAGGGTTCCAGCCCCAGCATTTT. Full variable domain (outside the CDR3, taken from reference TRBV7-2 and TRBJ1-5): GAGVSQSPSNKVTEKGKDVELRCDPISGHTALYWYRQSLGQGLEFLIYFQGNSAPDKSGLPSDRFSAERTGGSVSTLTIQRTQQEDSAVYLCASSSGFQPQHFGDGTRLSIL.